These T cell receptor beta chains were read from a single sample in a study of STAT5B mutations in CD4+ large granular lymphocyte leukemia. The table came from immunoSEQ multiplex PCR; TCRdb's copy has only in-frame clones and leaves some out. The sample holds about 40,000 clones, roughly 79% seen once. Sample: CD4+ T cells from blood buffy coats. Receptors were obtained from a human donor in good health. The CDR3 runs from the conserved cysteine through the conserved F or W. The order of the fields is clone size, D gene, V gene, J gene, CDR3 protein, CDR3 DNA. D genes are given only for firm matches. Only some rows state a clone size, as once, few, many or a class for expanded clones.

.	TRBD2	TRBV7-3	TRBJ2-1	CASSLEASGHNEQFF	TGTGCCAGCAGCTTAGAGGCTAGCGGTCACAATGAGCAGTTCTTC
.	TRBD1	TRBV7-9	TRBJ2-7	CASRPNGPGQENYEQYF	TGTGCCAGCAGACCTAACGGTCCGGGACAGGAAAACTACGAGCAGTACTTC
few	.	TRBV18	TRBJ1-6	CASSPLDSNSPLHF	TGTGCCAGCTCACCACTGGACAGTAATTCACCCCTCCACTTT
.	TRBD1	TRBV5-4	TRBJ1-2	CASSGRDRKSDGYTF	TGTGCCAGCAGCGGGAGGGACAGGAAATCGGATGGCTACACCTTC
once	.	TRBV10-3	TRBJ1-1	CAIMGFGDTEAFF	TGTGCCATCATGGGGTTTGGAGACACTGAAGCTTTCTTT
.	.	TRBV25-1	TRBJ1-1	CASSPGQPGVNTEAFF	TGTGCCAGCAGTCCTGGACAGCCGGGGGTGAACACTGAAGCTTTCTTT
.	TRBD1	TRBV7-9	TRBJ2-1	CASSLDFGLGTGGDEQFF	TGTGCCAGCAGCTTAGACTTCGGGCTCGGGACAGGGGGCGATGAGCAGTTCTTC
.	.	TRBV5-4	TRBJ1-3	CASSYRGRAEGGNTIYF	TGTGCCAGCAGCTATCGAGGCAGGGCCGAGGGAGGAAACACCATATATTTT
.	TRBD2	TRBV4-1	TRBJ2-2	CASSQFFSRGEYTGELFF	TGCGCCAGCAGCCAATTCTTCTCCCGGGGGGAATACACCGGGGAGCTGTTTTTT
.	.	TRBV6-1	TRBJ1-2	CASRRPTPNYGYTF	TGTGCCAGCAGAAGGCCGACCCCTAACTATGGCTACACCTTC
.	TRBD1	TRBV10-3	TRBJ1-1	CAISVGRGSEAFF	TGTGCCATCAGTGTTGGCAGGGGGTCTGAAGCTTTCTTT
.	.	TRBV6-5	TRBJ1-3	CASLPRGGGNTIYF	TGTGCCAGCTTGCCTAGGGGTGGTGGAAACACCATATATTTT
.	TRBD2	TRBV7-2	TRBJ2-2	CASTTRLAGVGGELFF	TGTGCCAGCACCACCAGACTAGCGGGAGTGGGCGGGGAGCTGTTTTTT
.	.	TRBV5-1	TRBJ1-3	CASSSDGSPGNTIYF	TGCGCCAGCAGCTCGGACGGCTCACCTGGAAACACCATATATTTT
once	.	TRBV7-9	TRBJ1-1	CASSSPRGVNTEAFF	TGTGCCAGCAGCTCCCCAAGAGGGGTGAACACTGAAGCTTTCTTT
.	.	TRBV13	TRBJ1-2	CASSLGGGGWNYGYTF	TGTGCCAGCAGCTTAGGCGGAGGGGGGTGGAACTATGGCTACACCTTC
.	.	TRBV9	TRBJ1-5	CASSVGPGGNQPQHF	TGTGCCAGCAGCGTAGGGCCCGGGGGTAATCAGCCCCAGCATTTT
.	TRBD2	TRBV29-1	TRBJ2-5	CSATKGGVGETQYF	TGCAGCGCCACCAAGGGAGGGGTTGGGGAGACCCAGTACTTC
.	.	TRBV6-5	TRBJ2-1	CASRPQGNYNEQFF	TGTGCCAGCAGACCTCAGGGTAACTACAATGAGCAGTTCTTC
.	.	TRBV7-2	TRBJ1-2	CASSLTEGFLGYTF	TGTGCCAGCAGCTTAACGGAGGGGTTCCTCGGCTACACCTTC
.	TRBD1	TRBV5-1	TRBJ1-1	CASRDSRNTEAFF	TGCGCCAGTCGGGACAGCAGGAACACTGAAGCTTTCTTT
.	.	TRBV28	TRBJ2-2	CASSLEGRGYPGELFF	TGTGCCAGCAGTTTAGAGGGGCGCGGTTATCCCGGGGAGCTGTTTTTT
.	TRBD1	TRBV27	TRBJ1-2	CASSLLRDRGYGYTF	TGTGCCAGCAGTTTACTCCGAGACAGGGGGTACGGCTACACCTTC
.	TRBD1	TRBV5-1	TRBJ1-2	CASGQNTIQGAGGYTF	TGCGCCAGCGGACAGAACACAATCCAGGGGGCAGGTGGCTACACCTTC
.	.	TRBV11-1	TRBJ2-7	CASSAGVGTLSYEQYF	TGTGCCAGCAGTGCCGGGGTCGGGACTTTGAGCTACGAGCAGTACTTC
.	TRBD1	TRBV29-1	TRBJ1-2	CSVDQTGGSNYGYTF	TGCAGCGTTGACCAAACAGGGGGCTCCAACTATGGCTACACCTTC
.	.	TRBV27	TRBJ2-6	CASSFTKDPGANVLTF	TGTGCCAGCAGTTTTACCAAGGACCCTGGGGCCAACGTCCTGACTTTC
.	.	TRBV10-3	TRBJ2-5	CAISEFRLETQYF	TGTGCCATCAGTGAGTTTCGACTTGAGACCCAGTACTTC
.	.	TRBV9	TRBJ1-3	CASSAGGVSGNTIYF	TGTGCCAGCAGCGCGGGGGGGGTCTCTGGAAACACCATATATTTT
.	.	TRBV7-6	TRBJ2-7	CASSLGTGIGDHEQYF	TGTGCCAGCAGCTTAGGTACAGGGATCGGGGATCACGAGCAGTACTTC
.	TRBD1	TRBV2	TRBJ2-7	CASSDRTGDYEQYF	TGTGCCAGCAGTGATCGGACAGGAGATTACGAGCAGTACTTC
.	TRBD1	TRBV7-9	TRBJ1-3	CASRTGQGILSGNTIYF	TGTGCCAGCAGGACTGGACAGGGGATTCTTTCTGGAAACACCATATATTTT
.	TRBD1	TRBV28	TRBJ2-7	CASSLLPGQGLQYF	TGTGCCAGCAGTTTATTGCCGGGACAGGGACTTCAGTACTTC
.	.	TRBV19	TRBJ1-2	CATGRGEFNYGYTF	TGTGCCACTGGGAGGGGGGAATTTAACTATGGCTACACCTTC
few	TRBD1	TRBV7-6	TRBJ1-2	CASSFGTGDGYTF	TGTGCCAGCAGCTTTGGGACAGGGGATGGCTACACCTTC
.	.	TRBV10-3	TRBJ1-2	CAISDAGSYGYTF	TGTGCCATCAGTGACGCCGGGTCCTATGGCTACACCTTC
.	TRBD2	TRBV7-2	TRBJ2-7	CASSLAFGLAEYEQYF	TGTGCCAGCAGCTTAGCCTTCGGCCTAGCGGAATACGAGCAGTACTTC
.	.	TRBV9	TRBJ2-5	CASSVSGDDQETQYF	TGTGCCAGCAGCGTATCCGGGGACGACCAAGAGACCCAGTACTTC
.	.	TRBV27	TRBJ1-3	CASSSRHVSGNTIYF	TGTGCCAGCAGCTCTAGACATGTCTCTGGAAACACCATATATTTT
.	.	TRBV7-6	TRBJ1-5	CASSLQDRDQPQHF	TGTGCCAGCAGCTTACAGGACAGAGATCAGCCCCAGCATTTT
.	.	TRBV6-6	TRBJ2-2	CASSYTPSPGELFF	TGTGCCAGCAGTTACACCCCTTCCCCCGGGGAGCTGTTTTTT
.	.	TRBV11-1	TRBJ2-7	CASSLGYGRQAYEQYF	TGTGCCAGCAGCTTAGGATATGGTCGGCAGGCCTACGAGCAGTACTTC